This TCR beta chain emerged from a study of shared clonotypes between healthy human individuals. For the study at large: CD8 memory received one plate per donor, CD8 naive two, CD4 memory three and CD4 naive three. The study, taken as a whole, reports: For sorted subsets, rarefaction showed incomplete sequencing despite large depth.

CD45RO-negative cells were positively selected for CCR7, leaving out terminally differentiated effector memory CD45RA+ cells. At deep level, the assay was performed. Libraries were prepared by immunoSEQ multiplex PCR; TCRdb keeps only in-frame clonotypes and omits some of them. The sample contains around 2.1 million clones, roughly 91% of which appear only once. Regarding this clone: Antigen specificity is unknown.

V trimming: 5 bases; J trimming: 4 bases; junction bases outside the gene matches: 5. Per the germline V gene, CDR1 is MNHEY and CDR2 is SVGAGI. The CDR3 length is 15 residues. The TCR originated in a man aged 18 to 29 in good health. Some clones in this sample may be carry-over from other donors' samples. The chain is built from TRBV6-5 and TRBJ2-5; TRBD2 aligns across 12 bases. The sequenced sample consisted of naive CD8+ T cells from PBMCs. CDR3 coding DNA: TGTGCCAGCAGTCAGCTAGCGGGAGGGAGAGAGACCCAGTACTTC. Protein product: CASSQLAGGRETQYF.